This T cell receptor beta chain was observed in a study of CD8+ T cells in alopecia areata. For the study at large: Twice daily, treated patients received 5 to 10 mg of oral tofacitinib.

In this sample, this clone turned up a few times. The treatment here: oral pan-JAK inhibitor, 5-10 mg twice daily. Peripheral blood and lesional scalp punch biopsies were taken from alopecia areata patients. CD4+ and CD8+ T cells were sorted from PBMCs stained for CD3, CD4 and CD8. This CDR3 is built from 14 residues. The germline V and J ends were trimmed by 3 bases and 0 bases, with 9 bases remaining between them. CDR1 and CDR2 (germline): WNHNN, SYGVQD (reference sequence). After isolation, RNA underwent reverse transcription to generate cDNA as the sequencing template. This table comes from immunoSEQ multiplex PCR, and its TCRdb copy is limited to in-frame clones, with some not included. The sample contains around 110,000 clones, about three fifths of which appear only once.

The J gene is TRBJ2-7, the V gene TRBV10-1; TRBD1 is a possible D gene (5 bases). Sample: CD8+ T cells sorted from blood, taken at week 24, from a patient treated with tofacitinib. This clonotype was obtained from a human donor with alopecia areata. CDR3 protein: CASSDPGSSYEQYF. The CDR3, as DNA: TGCGCCAGCAGTGACCCAGGGTCCTCCTACGAGCAGTACTTC.